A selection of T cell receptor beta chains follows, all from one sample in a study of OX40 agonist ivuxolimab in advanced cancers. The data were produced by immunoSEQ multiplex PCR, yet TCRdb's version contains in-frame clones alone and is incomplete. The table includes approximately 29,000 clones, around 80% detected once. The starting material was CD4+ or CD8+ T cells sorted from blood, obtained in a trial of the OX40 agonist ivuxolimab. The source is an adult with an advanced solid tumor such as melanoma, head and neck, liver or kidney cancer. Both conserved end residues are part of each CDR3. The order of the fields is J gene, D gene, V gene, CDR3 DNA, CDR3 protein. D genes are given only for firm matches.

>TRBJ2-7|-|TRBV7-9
TGTGCCAGCAGCTTAGCCGGGGACGAGCAGTACTTC
CASSLAGDEQYF
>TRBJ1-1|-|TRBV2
TGTGCCAGCACCCCTCTCGGCGGGGAGGGCACTGAAGCTTTCTTT
CASTPLGGEGTEAFF
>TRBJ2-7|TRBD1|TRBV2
TGTGCCAGCAGAGACTTGACCGGGACAGAGCGTTACGAGCAGTACTTC
CASRDLTGTERYEQYF
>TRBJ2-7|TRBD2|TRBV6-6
TGTGCCAGCAGTTACTTCGGGGAGGGCGAGCAGTACTTC
CASSYFGEGEQYF
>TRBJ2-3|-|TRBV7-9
TGTGCCAGCCCCAGGTTAGGGACCTCTAGCACAGATACGCAGTATTTT
CASPRLGTSSTDTQYF
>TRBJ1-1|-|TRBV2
TGTGCCAGCACCCAGGACCGGAACACTGAAGCTTTCTTT
CASTQDRNTEAFF
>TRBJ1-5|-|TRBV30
TGTGCCTGGAGTGTGGCAGACAATCAGCCCCAGCATTTT
CAWSVADNQPQHF
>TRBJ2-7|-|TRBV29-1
TGCAGCGCAAGACCGGACAGAACGCTAGCCTACGAGCAGTACTTC
CSARPDRTLAYEQYF
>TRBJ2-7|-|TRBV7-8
TGTGCCAGCAGCTTAGCGGTGTTAAAACAGGACTACGAGCAGTACTTC
CASSLAVLKQDYEQYF
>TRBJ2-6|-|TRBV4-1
TGCGCCAGCAGTCTTTATTCTGGGGCCAACGTCCTGACTTTC
CASSLYSGANVLTF
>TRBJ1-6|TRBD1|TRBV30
TGTGCCTGGGACAGGGTCCGTTCACCCCTCCACTTT
CAWDRVRSPLHF
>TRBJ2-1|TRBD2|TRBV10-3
TGTGCCATCAGTGACAGAACACTAGCGGGGAGTAATATTCAACAGTTCTTC
CAISDRTLAGSNIQQFF
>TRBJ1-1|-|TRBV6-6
TGTGCCAGCAGTTACTCGGCCGGGAACACTGAAGCTTTCTTT
CASSYSAGNTEAFF
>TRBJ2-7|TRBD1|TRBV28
TGTGCCAGCAGTCCGGGACAGGGACCCTACGAGCAGTACTTC
CASSPGQGPYEQYF
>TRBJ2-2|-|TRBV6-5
TGTGCCAGCAGTTACGAGCCAGAGAACACCGGGGAGCTGTTTTTT
CASSYEPENTGELFF
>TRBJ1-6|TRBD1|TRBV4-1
TGCGCCAGCAGCCAAGAGACAGGGATGTATTCACCCCTCCACTTT
CASSQETGMYSPLHF
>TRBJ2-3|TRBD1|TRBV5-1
TGCGCCAGCAGCTTCATGACAGGGGTTGGAGATACGCAGTATTTT
CASSFMTGVGDTQYF
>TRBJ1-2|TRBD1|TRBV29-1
TGCAGCGTTTTCCCAGACAGGGAATTATCTAACTATGGCTACACCTTC
CSVFPDRELSNYGYTF